Listed below are T cell receptor beta chains from one sample, sequenced in a study of identical twins. TCRdb recomputed calls from the 5' RACE reads with MiXCR, one row per CDR3 protein. Of 470,000 or so distinct CDR3 sequences in the sample, approximately 24% are singletons; the top ten hold roughly 3%. These data are also associated with another study on T cells expressing NK-cell markers.

Sequenced material: CD4+ T cells sorted from blood. The receptors were sampled from a woman between 18 and 29 years old in good health. Both conserved end residues are part of each CDR3.

v_call cdr3_length cdr3_aa
TRBV3-1 15 CASSQAGVGTDTQYF
TRBV6-6 12 CASSYSSDTQYF
TRBV7-2 13 CASSAERVGEQYF
TRBV20-1 14 CSATSWGGRNEQYF
TRBV7-9 14 CASRPLAGGHEQFF
TRBV3-1 14 CASSPQGQGYGYTF
TRBV27 14 CASSFTGVSYEQYF
TRBV12-3/TRBV12-4 13 CASSPGDAYEQYF
TRBV9 15 CASSATTRGTGELFF
TRBV5-1 15 CASSLVAGSANEQFF
TRBV9 15 CASTLGLAGGETQYF
TRBV10-3 12 CAIKSRGDEQYF
TRBV12-3/TRBV12-4 18 CASSTIQYPGVMAGELFF
TRBV12-3/TRBV12-4 15 CASSFSLTVANEQFF
TRBV6-2/TRBV6-3 13 CASSYSAGGIQYF
TRBV12-3/TRBV12-4 14 CASSLWQGTYEQYF
TRBV29-1 11 CSASIGGGYTF
TRBV7-9 15 CASSGRGQGDSKQFF
TRBV7-2 14 CASSLRDPGQPQHF
TRBV20-1 14 CSAPGEAGRNEQFF
TRBV9 11 CASSEGTAQYF
TRBV15 15 CATSRGLADYNEQFF
TRBV7-2 15 CASSLDYAPGREQFF
TRBV20-1 15 CSAGRLAGGSNEQFF
TRBV5-1 19 CASSHNPLRDKSSYNEQFF
TRBV20-1 13 CSPKGGSTDTQYF
TRBV29-1 13 CSAATGVDYGYTF
TRBV14 16 CASSQYGTGGTGELFF
TRBV14 12 CASSHRLSSQYF
TRBV5-5 12 CASSYVESLQYF
TRBV9 15 CASSFGTSWGETQYF
TRBV7-2 15 CASSTGQGNIETQYF
TRBV29-1 12 CSVARQWETQYF
TRBV15 16 CATPHPDREKIYEQYF
TRBV3-1 11 CASSQDSSAVF
TRBV7-8 16 CASSLESGYSNQPQHF
TRBV5-6 15 CASSGTPRTTQEAFF
TRBV27 14 CASRSSGQRSEQYF
TRBV7-3 15 CASSVFGGASYGYTF
TRBV6-1 15 CASTPRTPSTDTQYF
TRBV7-8 18 CASSVRTLGGTNAREQYF
TRBV29-1 12 CSVRLITDTQYF
TRBV10-3 13 CAGRATSTDTQYF
TRBV5-1 16 CASSTQGSSYNSPLHF
TRBV5-6 15 CASSLTSGLYNEQFF
TRBV20-1 15 CSAERPSGNPYEQYF
TRBV9 14 CASSAGGEGYEQYF
TRBV2 13 CARYYTANTEAFF
TRBV20-1 13 CSAKEGANYGYTF
TRBV20-1 13 CSAALGQGYGDTF